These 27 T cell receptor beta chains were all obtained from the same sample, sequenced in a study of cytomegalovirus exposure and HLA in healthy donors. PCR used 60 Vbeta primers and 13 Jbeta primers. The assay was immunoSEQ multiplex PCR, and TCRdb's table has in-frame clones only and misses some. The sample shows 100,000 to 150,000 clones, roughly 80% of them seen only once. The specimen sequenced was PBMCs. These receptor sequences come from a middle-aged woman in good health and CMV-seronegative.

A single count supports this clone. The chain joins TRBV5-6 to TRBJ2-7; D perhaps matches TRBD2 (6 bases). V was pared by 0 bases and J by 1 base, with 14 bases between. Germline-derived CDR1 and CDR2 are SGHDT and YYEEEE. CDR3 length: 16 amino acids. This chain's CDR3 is CASSLASDTSSYEQYF. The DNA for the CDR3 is TGTGCCAGCAGCTTGGCTAGCGACACCAGTTCCTACGAGCAGTACTTC. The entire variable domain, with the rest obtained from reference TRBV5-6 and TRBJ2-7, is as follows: DAGVTQSPTHLIKTRGQQVTLRCSPKSGHDTVSWYQQALGQGPQFIFQYYEEEERQRGNFPDRFSGHQFPNYSSELNVNALLLGDSALYLCASSLASDTSSYEQYFGPGTRLTVT.

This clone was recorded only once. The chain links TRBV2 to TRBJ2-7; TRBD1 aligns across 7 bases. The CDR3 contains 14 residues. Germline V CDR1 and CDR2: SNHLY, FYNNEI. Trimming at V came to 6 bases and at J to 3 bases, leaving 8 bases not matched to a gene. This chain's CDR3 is CASSPSTGNYEQYF. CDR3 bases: TGTGCCAGCAGCCCCTCGACAGGGAACTACGAGCAGTACTTC.

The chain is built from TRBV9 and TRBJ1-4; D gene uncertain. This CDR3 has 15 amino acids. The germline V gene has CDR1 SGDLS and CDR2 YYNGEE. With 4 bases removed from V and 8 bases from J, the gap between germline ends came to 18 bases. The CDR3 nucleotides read TGTGCCAGCAGCATCCGTGGAGGAACTGGGGAAAAACTGTTTTTT. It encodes CASSIRGGTGEKLFF. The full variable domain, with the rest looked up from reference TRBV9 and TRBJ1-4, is DSGVTQTPKHLITATGQRVTLRCSPRSGDLSVYWYQQSLDQGLQFLIQYYNGEERAKGNILERFSAQQFPDLHSELNLSSLELGDSALYFCASSIRGGTGEKLFFGSGTQLSVL.

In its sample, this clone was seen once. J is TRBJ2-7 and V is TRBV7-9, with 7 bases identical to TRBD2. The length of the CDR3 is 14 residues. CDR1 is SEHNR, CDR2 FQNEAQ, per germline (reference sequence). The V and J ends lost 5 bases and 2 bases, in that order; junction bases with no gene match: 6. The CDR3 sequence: CASSLGGSPYEQYF. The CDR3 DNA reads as TGTGCCAGCAGCCTCGGGGGGTCCCCCTACGAGCAGTACTTC.

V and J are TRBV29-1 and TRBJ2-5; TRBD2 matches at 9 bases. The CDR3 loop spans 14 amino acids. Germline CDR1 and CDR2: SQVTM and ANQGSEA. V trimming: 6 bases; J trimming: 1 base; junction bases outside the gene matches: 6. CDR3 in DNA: TGCAGCGTGTCGACTAGCGGAGCCCAAGAGACCCAGTACTTC. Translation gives CSVSTSGAQETQYF.

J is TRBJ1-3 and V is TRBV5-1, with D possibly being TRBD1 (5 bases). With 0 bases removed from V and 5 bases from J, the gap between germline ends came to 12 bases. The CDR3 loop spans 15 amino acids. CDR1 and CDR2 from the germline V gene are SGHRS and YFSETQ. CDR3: CASSLEAGYRNTIYF. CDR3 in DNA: TGCGCCAGCAGCTTGGAGGCAGGGTATAGAAACACCATATATTTT.

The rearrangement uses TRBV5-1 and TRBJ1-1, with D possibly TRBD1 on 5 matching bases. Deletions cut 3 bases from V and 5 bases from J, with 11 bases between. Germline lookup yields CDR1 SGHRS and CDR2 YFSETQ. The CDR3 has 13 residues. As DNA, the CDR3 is TGCGCCAGCAGCTGGGGGGTAGGTACTGAAGCTTTCTTT. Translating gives CASSWGVGTEAFF.

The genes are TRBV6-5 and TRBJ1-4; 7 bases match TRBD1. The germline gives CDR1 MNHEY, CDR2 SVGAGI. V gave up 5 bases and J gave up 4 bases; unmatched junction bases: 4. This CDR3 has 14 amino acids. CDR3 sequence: CASSIRDSNEKLFF. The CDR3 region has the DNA TGTGCCAGCAGTATCCGGGACAGTAATGAAAAACTGTTTTTT.

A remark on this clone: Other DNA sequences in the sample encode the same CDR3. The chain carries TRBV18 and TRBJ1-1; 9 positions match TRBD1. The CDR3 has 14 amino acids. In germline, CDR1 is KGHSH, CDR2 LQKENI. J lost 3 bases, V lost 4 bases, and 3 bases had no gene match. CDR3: CASSQGTGYTEAFF. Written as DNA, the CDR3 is TGTGCCAGCTCACAAGGGACAGGGTACACTGAAGCTTTCTTT. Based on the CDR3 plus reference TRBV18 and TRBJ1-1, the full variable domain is NAGVMQNPRHLVRRRGQEARLRCSPMKGHSHVYWYRQLPEEGLKFMVYLQKENIIDESGMPKERFSAEFPKEGPSILRIQQVVRGDSAAYFCASSQGTGYTEAFFGQGTRLTVV.

This CDR3 reads CASSLGQGIGETQYF. CDR3 bases: TGCGCCAGCAGCTTGGGACAGGGGATTGGAGAGACCCAGTACTTC. The chain recombines TRBV5-1 with TRBJ2-5; 8 bases are a match to TRBD1. Trimming at V came to 0 bases and at J to 4 bases, leaving 5 bases not matched to a gene. CDR1 SGHRS and CDR2 YFSETQ come from the germline V gene. The CDR3 has 15 amino acids.

The CDR3 sequence is CASLRAGTNYGYTF. In DNA, the CDR3 is TGTGCCAGCCTCAGGGCCGGGACAAACTATGGCTACACCTTC. The chain links TRBV6-5 to TRBJ1-2; D possibly corresponds to TRBD1 (6 bases). This CDR3 is built from 14 residues. Trimming removed 8 bases at V and 2 bases at J, with 15 bases between. Germline-derived CDR1 and CDR2 are MNHEY and SVGAGI.

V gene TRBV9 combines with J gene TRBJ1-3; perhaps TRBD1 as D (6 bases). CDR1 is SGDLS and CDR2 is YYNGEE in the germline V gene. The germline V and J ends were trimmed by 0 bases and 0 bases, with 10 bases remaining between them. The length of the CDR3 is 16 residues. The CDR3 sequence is CASSVDPGDSGNTIYF. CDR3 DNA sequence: TGTGCCAGCAGCGTAGATCCAGGGGACTCTGGAAACACCATATATTTT.

The CDR3 region has the DNA TGTGCCAGTAGTCAGACCGGGACTAGGCGCGAGCAGTACTTC. Translated: CASSQTGTRREQYF. This sequence joins TRBV19 and TRBJ2-7; 8 nucleotides match TRBD2. This CDR3 has 14 amino acids. V was clipped by 5 bases and J by 6 bases; unmatched bases: 9. Germline V gene sequence: CDR1 LNHDA, CDR2 SQIVND (reference sequence).

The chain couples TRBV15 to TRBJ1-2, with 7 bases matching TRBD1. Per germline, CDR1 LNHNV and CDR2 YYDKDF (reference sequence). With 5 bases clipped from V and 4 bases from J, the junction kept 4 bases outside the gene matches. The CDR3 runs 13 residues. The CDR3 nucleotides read TGTGCCACCAGCGAGGGGGCCGGCTATGGCTACACCTTC. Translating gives CATSEGAGYGYTF.

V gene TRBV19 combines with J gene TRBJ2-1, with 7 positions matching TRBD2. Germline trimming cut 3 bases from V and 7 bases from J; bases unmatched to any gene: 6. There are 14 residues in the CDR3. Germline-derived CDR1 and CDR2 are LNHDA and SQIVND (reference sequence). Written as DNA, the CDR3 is TGTGCCAGTAGTATTGCGGGAGCAGGGAATGAGCAGTTCTTC. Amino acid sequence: CASSIAGAGNEQFF.

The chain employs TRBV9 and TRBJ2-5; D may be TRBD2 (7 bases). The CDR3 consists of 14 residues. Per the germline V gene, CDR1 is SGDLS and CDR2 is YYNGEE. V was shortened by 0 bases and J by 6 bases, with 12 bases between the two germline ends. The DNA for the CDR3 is TGTGCCAGCAGCGTAGCTGCGGGGGCGAAGACCCAGTACTTC. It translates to CASSVAAGAKTQYF.

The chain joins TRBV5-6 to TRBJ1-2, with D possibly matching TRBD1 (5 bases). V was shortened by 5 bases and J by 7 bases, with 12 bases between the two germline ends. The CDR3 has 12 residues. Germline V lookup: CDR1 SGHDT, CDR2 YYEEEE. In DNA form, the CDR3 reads TGTGCCAGCAGTCCCGGGGGACTTGGCTACACCTTC. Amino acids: CASSPGGLGYTF.

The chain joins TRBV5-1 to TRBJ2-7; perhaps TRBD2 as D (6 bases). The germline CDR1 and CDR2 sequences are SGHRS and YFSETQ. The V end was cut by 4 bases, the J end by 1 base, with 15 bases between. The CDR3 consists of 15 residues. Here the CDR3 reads CASSIRLESSYEQYF. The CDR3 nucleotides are TGCGCCAGCAGCATCCGACTAGAATCGTCCTACGAGCAGTACTTC.

This CDR3 is CAISEPSETQYF. CDR3 nucleotide sequence: TGTGCCATCAGTGAGCCGTCCGAGACCCAGTACTTC. The chain is built from TRBV10-3 and TRBJ2-5; D is ambiguous. V gave up 2 bases and J gave up 5 bases, with 6 bases separating them. The CDR3 spans 12 residues. The germline CDR1 and CDR2 sequences are ENHRY and SYGVKD.

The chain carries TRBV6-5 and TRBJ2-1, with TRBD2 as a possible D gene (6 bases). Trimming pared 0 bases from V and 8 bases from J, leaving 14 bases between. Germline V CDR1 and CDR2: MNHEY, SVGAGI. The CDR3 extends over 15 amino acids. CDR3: CASSYSPPGGDEQFF. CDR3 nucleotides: TGTGCCAGCAGTTACTCGCCTCCTGGCGGGGATGAGCAGTTCTTC.

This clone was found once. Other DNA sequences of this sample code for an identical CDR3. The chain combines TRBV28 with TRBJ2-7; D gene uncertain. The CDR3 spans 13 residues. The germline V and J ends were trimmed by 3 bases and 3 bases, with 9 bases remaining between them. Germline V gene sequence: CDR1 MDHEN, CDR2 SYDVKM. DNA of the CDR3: TGTGCCAGCAGTTTCTCCGGTCGCTACGAGCAGTACTTC. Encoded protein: CASSFSGRYEQYF.

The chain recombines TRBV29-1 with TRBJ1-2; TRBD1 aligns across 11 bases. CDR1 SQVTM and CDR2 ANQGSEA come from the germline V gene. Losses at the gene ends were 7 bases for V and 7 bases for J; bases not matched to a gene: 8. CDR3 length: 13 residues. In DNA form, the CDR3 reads TGCAGCGCCCCGGACAGGGGGCGCGGTGGCTACACCTTC. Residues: CSAPDRGRGGYTF.

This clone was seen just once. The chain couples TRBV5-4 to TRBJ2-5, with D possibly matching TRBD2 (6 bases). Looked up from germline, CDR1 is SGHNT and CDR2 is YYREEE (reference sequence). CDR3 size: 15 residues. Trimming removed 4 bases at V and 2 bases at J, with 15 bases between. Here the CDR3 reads CASSAPGSGQETQYF. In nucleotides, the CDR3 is TGTGCCAGCAGCGCCCCGGGTAGCGGACAAGAGACCCAGTACTTC.

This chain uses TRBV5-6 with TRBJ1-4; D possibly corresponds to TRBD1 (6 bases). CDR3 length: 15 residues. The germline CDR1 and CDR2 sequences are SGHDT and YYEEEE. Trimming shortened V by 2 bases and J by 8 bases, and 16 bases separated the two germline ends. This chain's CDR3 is CASSFNGGGGEKLFF. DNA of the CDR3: TGTGCCAGCAGCTTTAACGGGGGGGGCGGCGAAAAACTGTTTTTT.

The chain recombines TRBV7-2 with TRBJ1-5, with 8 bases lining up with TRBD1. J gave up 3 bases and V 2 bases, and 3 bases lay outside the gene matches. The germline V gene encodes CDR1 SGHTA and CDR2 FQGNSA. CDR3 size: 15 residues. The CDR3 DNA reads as TGTGCCAGCAGCTTAATGGGACAGGACAATCAGCCCCAGCATTTT. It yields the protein CASSLMGQDNQPQHF.

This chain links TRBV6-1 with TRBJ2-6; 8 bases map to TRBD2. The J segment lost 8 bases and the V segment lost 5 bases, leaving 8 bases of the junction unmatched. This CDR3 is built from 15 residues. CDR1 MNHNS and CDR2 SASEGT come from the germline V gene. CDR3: CASSQSGGGTNVLTF. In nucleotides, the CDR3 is TGTGCCAGCAGTCAATCCGGGGGGGGCACCAACGTCCTGACTTTC.

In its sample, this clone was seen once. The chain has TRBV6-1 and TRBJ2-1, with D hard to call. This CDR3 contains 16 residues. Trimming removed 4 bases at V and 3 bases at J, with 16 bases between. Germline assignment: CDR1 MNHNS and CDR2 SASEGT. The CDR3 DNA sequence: TGTGCCAGCAGTGGCCCCGTAAGCCTTGACTACAATGAGCAGTTCTTC. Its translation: CASSGPVSLDYNEQFF.